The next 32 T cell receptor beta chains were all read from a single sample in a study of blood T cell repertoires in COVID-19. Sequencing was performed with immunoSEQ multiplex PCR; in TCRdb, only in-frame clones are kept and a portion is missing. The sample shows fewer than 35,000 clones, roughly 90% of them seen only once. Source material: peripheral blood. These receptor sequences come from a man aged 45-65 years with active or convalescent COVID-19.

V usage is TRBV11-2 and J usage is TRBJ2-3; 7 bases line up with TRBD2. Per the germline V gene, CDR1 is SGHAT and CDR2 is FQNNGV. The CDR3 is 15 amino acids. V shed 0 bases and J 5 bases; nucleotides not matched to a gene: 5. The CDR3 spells CASSLDWREIDTQYF. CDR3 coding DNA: TGTGCCAGCAGCTTAGATTGGCGGGAGATAGATACGCAGTATTTT.

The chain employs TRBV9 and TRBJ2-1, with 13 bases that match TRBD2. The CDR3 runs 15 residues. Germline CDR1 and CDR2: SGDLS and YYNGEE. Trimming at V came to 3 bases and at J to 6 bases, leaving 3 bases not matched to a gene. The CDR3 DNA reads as TGTGCCAGCAGCGCCGGGACTAGCGGGATCAATGAGCAGTTCTTC. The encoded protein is CASSAGTSGINEQFF.

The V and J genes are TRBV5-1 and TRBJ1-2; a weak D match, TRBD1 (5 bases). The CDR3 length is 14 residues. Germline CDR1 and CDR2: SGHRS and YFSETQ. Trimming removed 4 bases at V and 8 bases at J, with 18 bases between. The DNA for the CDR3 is TGCGCCAGCAGCCCGGACCCGGCTCAGGGCGGCTACACCTTC. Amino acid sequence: CASSPDPAQGGYTF.

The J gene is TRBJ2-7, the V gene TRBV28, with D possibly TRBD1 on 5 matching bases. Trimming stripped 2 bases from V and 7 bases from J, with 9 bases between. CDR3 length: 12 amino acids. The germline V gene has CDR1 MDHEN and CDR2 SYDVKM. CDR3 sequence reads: CASSLPGREQYF. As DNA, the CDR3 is TGTGCCAGCAGTTTACCAGGGCGGGAGCAGTACTTC.

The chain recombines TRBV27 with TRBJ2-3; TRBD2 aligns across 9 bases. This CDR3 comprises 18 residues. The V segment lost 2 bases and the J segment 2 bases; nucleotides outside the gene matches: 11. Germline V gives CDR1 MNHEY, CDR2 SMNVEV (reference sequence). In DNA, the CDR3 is TGTGCCAGCAGTTTACCCCCTGTGACTAGCGGAACCACAGATACGCAGTATTTT. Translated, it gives CASSLPPVTSGTTDTQYF.

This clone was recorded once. The CDR3 region has the DNA TGTGCCAGCTCACCAACGGACTCCCATGGCTACACCTTC. This gives the protein CASSPTDSHGYTF. The chain joins TRBV18 to TRBJ1-2; D ambiguous. This CDR3 is 13 amino acids long. The V end lost 2 bases, the J end lost 6 bases, and 10 bases lay between the germline ends. Looked up from germline, CDR1 is KGHSH and CDR2 is LQKENI. Full variable domain (rest looked up from reference TRBV18 and TRBJ1-2): NAGVMQNPRHLVRRRGQEARLRCSPMKGHSHVYWYRQLPEEGLKFMVYLQKENIIDESGMPKERFSAEFPKEGPSILRIQQVVRGDSAAYFCASSPTDSHGYTFGSGTRLTVV.

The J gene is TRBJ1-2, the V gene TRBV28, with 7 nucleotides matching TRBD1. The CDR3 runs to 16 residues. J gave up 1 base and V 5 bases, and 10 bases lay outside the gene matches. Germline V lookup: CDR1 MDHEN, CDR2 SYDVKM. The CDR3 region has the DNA TGTGCCAGCAGTCTTACAGGGGTGGGCCTTAACTATGGCTACACCTTC. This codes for CASSLTGVGLNYGYTF.

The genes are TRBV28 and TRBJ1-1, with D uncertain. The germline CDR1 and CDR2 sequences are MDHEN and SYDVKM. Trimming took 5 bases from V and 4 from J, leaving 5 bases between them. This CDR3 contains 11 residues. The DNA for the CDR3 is TGTGCCAGCAGTACTTTCACTGAAGCTTTCTTT. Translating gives CASSTFTEAFF.

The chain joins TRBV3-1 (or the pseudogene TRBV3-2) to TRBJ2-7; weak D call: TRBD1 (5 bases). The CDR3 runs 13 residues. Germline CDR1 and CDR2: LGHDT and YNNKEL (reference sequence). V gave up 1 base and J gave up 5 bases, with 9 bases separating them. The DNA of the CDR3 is TGTGCCAGCAGCCAAGTCTGGGGCCACGAGCAGTACTTC. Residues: CASSQVWGHEQYF.

The CDR3 nucleotides are TGTGCCAGCAGCCACCGGGACAGGGGTTCCTACGAGCAGTACTTC. This sequence encodes CASSHRDRGSYEQYF. The chain joins TRBV7-9 to TRBJ2-7; TRBD1 aligns across 10 bases. The CDR3 contains 15 residues. The V gene end was trimmed by 5 bases and the J gene end by 1 base; junction bases not matched to a gene: 5. Per germline, CDR1 SEHNR and CDR2 FQNEAQ (reference sequence).

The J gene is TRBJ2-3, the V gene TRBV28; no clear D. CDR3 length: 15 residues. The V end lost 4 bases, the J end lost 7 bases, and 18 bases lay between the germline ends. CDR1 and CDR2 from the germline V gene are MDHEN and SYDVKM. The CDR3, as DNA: TGTGCCAGCAGTTCCCTCCCTTCCAGTCCCTATACGCAGTATTTT. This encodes CASSSLPSSPYTQYF.

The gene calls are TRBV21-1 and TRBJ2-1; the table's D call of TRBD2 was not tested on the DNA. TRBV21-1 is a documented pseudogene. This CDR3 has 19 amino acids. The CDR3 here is CASSKEAGDYLGSYNEQFF. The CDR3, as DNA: TGTGCCAGCAGCAAAGAAGCGGGAGACTATTTAGGCTCCTACAATGAGCAGTTCTTC.

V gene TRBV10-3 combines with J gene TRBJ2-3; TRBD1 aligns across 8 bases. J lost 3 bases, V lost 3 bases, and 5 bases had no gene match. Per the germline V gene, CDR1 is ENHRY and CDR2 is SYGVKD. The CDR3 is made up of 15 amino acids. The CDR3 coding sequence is TGTGCCATCAGTGACAGACAGGGGATGACAGATACGCAGTATTTT. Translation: CAISDRQGMTDTQYF.

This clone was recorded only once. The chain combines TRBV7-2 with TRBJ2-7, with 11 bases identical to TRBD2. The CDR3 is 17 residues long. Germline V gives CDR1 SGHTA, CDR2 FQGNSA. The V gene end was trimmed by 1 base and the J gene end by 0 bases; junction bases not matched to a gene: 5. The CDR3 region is CASSLGPSGRSSYEQYF. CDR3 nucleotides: TGTGCCAGCAGCTTAGGCCCTAGCGGGAGGAGCTCCTACGAGCAGTACTTC.

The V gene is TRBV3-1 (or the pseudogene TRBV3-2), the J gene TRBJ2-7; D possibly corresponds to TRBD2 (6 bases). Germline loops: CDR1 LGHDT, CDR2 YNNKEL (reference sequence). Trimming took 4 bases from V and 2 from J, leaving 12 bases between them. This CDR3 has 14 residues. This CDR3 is CASSPSGHTYEQYF. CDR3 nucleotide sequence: TGTGCCAGCAGCCCCAGCGGGCATACCTACGAGCAGTACTTC.

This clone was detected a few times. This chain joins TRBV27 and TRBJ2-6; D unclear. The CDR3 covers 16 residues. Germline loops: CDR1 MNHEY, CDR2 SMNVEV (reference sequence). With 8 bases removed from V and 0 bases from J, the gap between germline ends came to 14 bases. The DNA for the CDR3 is TGTGCCAGCCCACACCGCCTGGTCTCTGGGGCCAACGTCCTGACTTTC. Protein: CASPHRLVSGANVLTF.

The CDR3 coding sequence is TGTGCCAGCAGTGAGGGGGGGGTTACTGAAGCTTTCTTT. This codes for CASSEGGVTEAFF. The chain recombines TRBV6-1 with TRBJ1-1; possibly TRBD1 for D (5 bases). CDR3 length equals 13 residues. Trimming took 3 bases from V and 5 from J, leaving 10 bases between them. Looked up from germline, CDR1 is MNHNS and CDR2 is SASEGT.

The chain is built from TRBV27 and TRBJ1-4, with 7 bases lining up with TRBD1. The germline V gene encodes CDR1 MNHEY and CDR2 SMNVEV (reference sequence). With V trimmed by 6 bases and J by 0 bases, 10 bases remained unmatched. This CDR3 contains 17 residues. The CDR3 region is CASSPRTGFSTNEKLFF. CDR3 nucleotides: TGTGCCAGCAGCCCCCGGACAGGCTTCTCAACTAATGAAAAACTGTTTTTT.

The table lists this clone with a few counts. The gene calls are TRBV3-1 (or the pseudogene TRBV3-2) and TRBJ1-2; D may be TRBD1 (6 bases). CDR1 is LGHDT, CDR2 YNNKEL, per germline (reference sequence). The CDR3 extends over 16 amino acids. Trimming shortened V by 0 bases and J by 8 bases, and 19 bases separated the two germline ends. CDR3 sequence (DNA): TGTGCCAGCAGCCAAGAAAATAACAGGGCCCTAGGGGGCTACACCTTC. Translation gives CASSQENNRALGGYTF.

In nucleotides, the CDR3 is TGTGCCAGTAGTTACGGCGGCTCCTACGAGCAGTACTTC. This sequence encodes CASSYGGSYEQYF. The rearrangement links TRBV19 to TRBJ2-7; no clear D gene. The CDR3 is made up of 13 amino acids. The V and J ends lost 5 bases and 0 bases respectively, with 8 bases between them. In germline, CDR1 is LNHDA, CDR2 SQIVND (reference sequence).

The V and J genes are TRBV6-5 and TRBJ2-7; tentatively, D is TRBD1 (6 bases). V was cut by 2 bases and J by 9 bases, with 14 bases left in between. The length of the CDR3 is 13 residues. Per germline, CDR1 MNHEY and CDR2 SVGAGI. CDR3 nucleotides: TGTGCCAGCAGTTACACACAGGGTTATGGGCAGTACTTC. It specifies CASSYTQGYGQYF.

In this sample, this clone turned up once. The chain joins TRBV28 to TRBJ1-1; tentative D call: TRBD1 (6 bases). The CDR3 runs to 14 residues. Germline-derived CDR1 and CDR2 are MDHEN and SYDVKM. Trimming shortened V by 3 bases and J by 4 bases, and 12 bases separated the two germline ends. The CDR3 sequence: CASSFGRDTTEAFF. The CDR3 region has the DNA TGTGCCAGCAGTTTCGGCAGGGACACCACTGAAGCTTTCTTT.

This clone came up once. This CDR3 reads CASSPRTGSSYNEQFF. CDR3 sequence (DNA): TGTGCCAGCAGCCCCAGGACGGGGTCATCCTACAATGAGCAGTTCTTC. The V call is TRBV7-9, the J call TRBJ2-1, with D perhaps matching TRBD2 (5 bases). CDR1 is SEHNR and CDR2 is FQNEAQ in the germline V gene (reference sequence). The CDR3 contains 16 residues. Trimming took off 5 bases at V and 1 base at J, with 15 bases between the two ends.

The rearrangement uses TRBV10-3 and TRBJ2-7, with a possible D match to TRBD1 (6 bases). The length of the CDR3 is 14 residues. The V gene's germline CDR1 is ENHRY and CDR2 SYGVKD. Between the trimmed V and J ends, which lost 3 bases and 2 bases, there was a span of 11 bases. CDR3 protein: CAISDFGQTYEQYF. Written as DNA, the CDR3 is TGTGCCATCAGTGATTTCGGACAGACCTACGAGCAGTACTTC.

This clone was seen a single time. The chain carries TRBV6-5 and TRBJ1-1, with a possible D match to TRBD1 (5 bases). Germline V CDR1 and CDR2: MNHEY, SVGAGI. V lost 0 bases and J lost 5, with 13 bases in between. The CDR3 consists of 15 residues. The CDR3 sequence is CASSYSWDGRTEAFF. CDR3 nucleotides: TGTGCCAGCAGTTACTCGTGGGACGGGAGGACTGAAGCTTTCTTT.

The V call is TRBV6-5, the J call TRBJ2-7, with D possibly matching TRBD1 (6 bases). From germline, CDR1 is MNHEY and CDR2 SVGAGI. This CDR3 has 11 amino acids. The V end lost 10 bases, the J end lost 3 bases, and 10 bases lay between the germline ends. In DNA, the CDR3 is TGTGCCACCAGGGGCGACTACGAGCAGTACTTC. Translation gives CATRGDYEQYF.

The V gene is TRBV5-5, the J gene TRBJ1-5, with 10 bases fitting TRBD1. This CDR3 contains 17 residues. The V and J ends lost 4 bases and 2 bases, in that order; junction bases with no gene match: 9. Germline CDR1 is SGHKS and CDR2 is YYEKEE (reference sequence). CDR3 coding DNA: TGTGCCAGCAGCGGCGGGACAGGGGCTCGAGGCAATCAGCCCCAGCATTTT. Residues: CASSGGTGARGNQPQHF. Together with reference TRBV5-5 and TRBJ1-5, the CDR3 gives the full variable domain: DAGVTQSPTHLIKTRGQQVTLRCSPISGHKSVSWYQQVLGQGPQFIFQYYEKEERGRGNFPDRFSARQFPNYSSELNVNALLLGDSALYLCASSGGTGARGNQPQHFGDGTRLSIL.

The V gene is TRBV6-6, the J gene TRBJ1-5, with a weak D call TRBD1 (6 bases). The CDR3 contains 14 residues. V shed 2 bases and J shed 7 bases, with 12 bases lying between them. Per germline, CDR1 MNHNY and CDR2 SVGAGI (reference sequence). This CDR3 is CASSYTAGAQPQHF. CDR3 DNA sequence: TGTGCCAGCAGTTACACGGCAGGGGCCCAGCCCCAGCATTTT.

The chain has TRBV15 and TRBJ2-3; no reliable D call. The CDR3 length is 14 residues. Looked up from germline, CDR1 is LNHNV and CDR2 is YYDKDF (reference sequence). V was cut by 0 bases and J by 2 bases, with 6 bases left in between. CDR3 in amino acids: CATSRDTFTDTQYF. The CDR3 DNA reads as TGTGCCACCAGCAGAGATACTTTCACAGATACGCAGTATTTT.

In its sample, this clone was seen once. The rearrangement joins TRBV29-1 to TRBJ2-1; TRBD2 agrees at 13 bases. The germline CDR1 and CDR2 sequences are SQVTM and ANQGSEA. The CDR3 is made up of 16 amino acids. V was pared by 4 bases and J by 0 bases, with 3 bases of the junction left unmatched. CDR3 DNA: TGCAGCGTTGGGGGACTAGCGGGGTACTCCTACAATGAGCAGTTCTTC. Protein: CSVGGLAGYSYNEQFF.

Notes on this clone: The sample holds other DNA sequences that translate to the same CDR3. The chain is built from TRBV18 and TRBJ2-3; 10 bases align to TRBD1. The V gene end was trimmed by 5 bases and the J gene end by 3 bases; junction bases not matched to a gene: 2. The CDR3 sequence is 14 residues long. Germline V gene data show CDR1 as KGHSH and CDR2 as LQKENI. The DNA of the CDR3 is TGTGCCAGCTCAAGGACAGGGGGGACAGATACGCAGTATTTT. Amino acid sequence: CASSRTGGTDTQYF.

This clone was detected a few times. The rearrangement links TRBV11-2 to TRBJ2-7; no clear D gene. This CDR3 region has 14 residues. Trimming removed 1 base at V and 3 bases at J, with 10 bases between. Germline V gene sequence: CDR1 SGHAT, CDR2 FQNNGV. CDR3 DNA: TGTGCCAGCAGCTTAGTTCAGATAAACTACGAGCAGTACTTC. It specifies CASSLVQINYEQYF.